This T cell receptor beta chain was captured in a study of long-term antiretroviral therapy in people with HIV. Study-wide points: Relative to transplant donor controls, diversity remained lower despite increasing after ART.

The CDR3 is 15 residues long. Germline trimming cut 5 bases from V and 5 bases from J; bases unmatched to any gene: 12. The germline V gene encodes CDR1 SEHNR and CDR2 FQNEAQ (reference sequence). The run of the v3.0 immunoSEQ assay was at survey level. Profiled with immunoSEQ multiplex PCR; TCRdb holds only in-frame clones, not every one. Seen here are 7,000 or so clones, 80% to 90% observed once, and the top ten hold 3%. This clone was recorded a few times. Its target is unknown. Source: unsorted PBMCs, taken 3.7 years after starting antiretroviral therapy. The chain employs TRBV7-9 and TRBJ2-7; 7 bases agree with TRBD2. This TCR derives from a woman aged 50 to 65 with HIV. CDR3 amino acids: CASSRGGLLIDEQYF. The CDR3 DNA sequence: TGTGCCAGCAGCCGTGGGGGACTACTTATAGACGAGCAGTACTTC.